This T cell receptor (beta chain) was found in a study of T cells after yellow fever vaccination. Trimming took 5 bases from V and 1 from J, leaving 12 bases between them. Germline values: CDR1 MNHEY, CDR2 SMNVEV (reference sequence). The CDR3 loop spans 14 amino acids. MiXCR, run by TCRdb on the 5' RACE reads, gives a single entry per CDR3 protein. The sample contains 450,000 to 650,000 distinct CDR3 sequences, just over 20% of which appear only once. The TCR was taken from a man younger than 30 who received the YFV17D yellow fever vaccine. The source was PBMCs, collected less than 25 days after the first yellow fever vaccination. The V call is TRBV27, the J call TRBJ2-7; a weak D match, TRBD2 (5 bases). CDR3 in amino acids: CASSALGGSYEQYF. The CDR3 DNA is TGTGCCAGCAGTGCCCTTGGCGGGTCCTACGAGCAGTACTTC.